This TCR beta chain stems from a study of T cell responses to AZD1222 COVID-19 vaccine. Germline CDR1 is MDHEN and CDR2 is SYDVKM. The CDR3 spans 13 residues. V was pared by 8 bases and J by 6 bases, with 17 bases between. Some clones are missing from TCRdb's copy, which holds only in-frame ones; the method was immunoSEQ multiplex PCR. The sample comprises 150,000 to 190,000 clones, about nine tenths of which are singletons, and 6.9% rests with the top ten. The chain carries TRBV28 and TRBJ2-7; D may be TRBD2 (6 bases). The sequencing used peripheral blood, collected after recovery from COVID-19. The clonotype comes from an adult who had recovered from COVID-19. The CDR3 region is CASRSGVPSEQYF. CDR3 nucleotide sequence: TGTGCCAGCCGGTCGGGAGTGCCCTCCGAGCAGTACTTC.